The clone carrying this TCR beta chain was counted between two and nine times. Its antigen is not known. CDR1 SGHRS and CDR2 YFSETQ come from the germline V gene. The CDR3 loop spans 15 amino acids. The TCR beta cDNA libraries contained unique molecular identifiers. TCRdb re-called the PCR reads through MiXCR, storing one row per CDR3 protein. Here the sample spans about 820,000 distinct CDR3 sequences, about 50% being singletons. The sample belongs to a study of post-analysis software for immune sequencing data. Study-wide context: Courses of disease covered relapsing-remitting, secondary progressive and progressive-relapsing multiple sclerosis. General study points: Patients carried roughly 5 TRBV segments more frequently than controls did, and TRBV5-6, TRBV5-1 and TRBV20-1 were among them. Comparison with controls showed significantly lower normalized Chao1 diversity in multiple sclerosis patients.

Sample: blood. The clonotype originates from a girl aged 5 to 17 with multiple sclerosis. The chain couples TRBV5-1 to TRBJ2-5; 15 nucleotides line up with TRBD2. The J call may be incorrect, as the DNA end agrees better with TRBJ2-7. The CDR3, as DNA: TGCGCCAGCAGCTCCCGGACTAGCGGGAGGGACGAGCAGTACTTC. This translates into CASSSRTSGRDEQYF.